This TCR beta chain was identified in a study of blood T cell repertoires in COVID-19. Across the whole study: Donors in the United States, Italy and Spain gave samples during acute or convalescent COVID-19. Sample material is recorded as cDNA or gDNA derived from T cells, B-cell-depleted T cells, or PBMCs.

Study processing details: Reference gene primer amplification in the assay estimated nucleated cell counts. TCRdb's copy holds only in-frame clones and misses some; the assay was immunoSEQ multiplex PCR. The V and J calls and clone size are taken from that table; D and trimming were inferred from the DNA. The sample records 200,000 to 300,000 clones, 85% to 90% being singletons. Germline CDR1 and CDR2: KGHSH and LQKENI. The J segment lost 2 bases and the V segment lost 3 bases, leaving 7 bases of the junction unmatched. The CDR3 is 16 amino acids. This receptor was identified in a woman between 55 and 75 years old with COVID-19, enrolled during active disease. The sample consisted of peripheral blood. The V and J genes are TRBV18 and TRBJ2-7; TRBD2 matches 10 bases. CDR3 DNA sequence: TGTGCCAGCTCACCCCTCAGGACTAGCGGCACCTACGAGCAGTACTTC. This codes for CASSPLRTSGTYEQYF.